These 20 T cell receptor beta chains came from one sample sequenced in a study of a mutant IDH1 vaccine in newly diagnosed glioma. Clones were read by immunoSEQ multiplex PCR, and TCRdb kept only the in-frame ones, dropping some. The sample includes tens of thousands of clones, about 80% of them seen just once. Sample time point: week 47, end of study. The content of each vaccine dose was 300 ug of mutant IDH1 20-mer peptide, and topical imiquimod accompanied it. No antigen is known for these receptors. This specimen was PBMCs, taken from a glioma patient whose treatment included an IDH1 peptide vaccine. The receptors stem from a man aged 18 to 30 with glioma. Some clones in this sample may be carry-over from other donors' samples.

The chain uses TRBV5-5 and TRBJ1-2, with unresolved D. The CDR3 totals 13 residues. V shed 5 bases and J shed 1 base, with 9 bases lying between them. Per germline, CDR1 SGHKS and CDR2 YYEKEE (reference sequence). This chain's CDR3 is CASRLSSNYGYTF. For the CDR3, the DNA is TGTGCCAGCAGGTTGAGCAGTAACTATGGCTACACCTTC.

V is TRBV7-2 and J is TRBJ1-5, with D possibly being TRBD1 (5 bases). Trimming took off 6 bases at V and 0 bases at J, with 9 bases between the two ends. The germline CDR1 and CDR2 sequences are SGHTA and FQGNSA. CDR3 length equals 14 residues. Written as DNA, the CDR3 is TGTGCCAGCAGACCAGGGTATAGCAATCAGCCCCAGCATTTT. This gives the protein CASRPGYSNQPQHF.

The V gene is TRBV4-3, the J gene TRBJ2-7; no clear D. The germline V and J ends were trimmed by 4 bases and 2 bases, with 15 bases remaining between them. The CDR3 spans 15 residues. Germline V gene lookup returns CDR1 LGHNA and CDR2 YSLEER. The CDR3 DNA reads TGCGCCAGCAGCCCCCGACTTAGCATCGCCTACGAGCAGTACTTC. Translated, it gives CASSPRLSIAYEQYF.

V is TRBV5-1 and J is TRBJ1-6; 9 bases are a match to TRBD1. From germline, CDR1 is SGHRS and CDR2 YFSETQ. V shed 4 bases and J 6 bases; nucleotides not matched to a gene: 14. The CDR3 extends over 18 amino acids. CDR3 sequence (DNA): TGCGCCAGCAGCACGACAGGGGGTACCGGGCTCTCTAATTCACCCCTCCACTTT. Protein product: CASSTTGGTGLSNSPLHF.

This chain links TRBV7-2 with TRBJ1-3; D may be TRBD1 (6 bases). CDR3 length equals 17 residues. V was shortened by 1 base and J by 0 bases, with 13 bases between the two germline ends. From germline, CDR1 is SGHTA and CDR2 FQGNSA. The DNA of the CDR3 is TGTGCCAGCAGCTTAGATGGGGGCTCTGCCTCTGGAAACACCATATATTTT. Its translation is CASSLDGGSASGNTIYF.

The chain has TRBV5-1 and TRBJ1-1; no clear D gene. The CDR3 spans 13 residues. CDR1 and CDR2 from the germline V gene are SGHRS and YFSETQ. V was pared by 6 bases and J by 1 base, with 10 bases between. Here the CDR3 reads CASTRSGNTEAFF. CDR3 bases: TGCGCCAGCACCCGCTCGGGGAACACTGAAGCTTTCTTT.

CDR3 DNA: TGTGCCAGCAGCTTCCTCCTACAGGGACGGGGCAATCAGCCCCAGCATTTT. It codes for CASSFLLQGRGNQPQHF. J is TRBJ1-5 and V is TRBV28, with a tentative D call TRBD1 (6 bases). Germline V lookup: CDR1 MDHEN, CDR2 SYDVKM. The CDR3 totals 17 residues. V lost 6 bases, J lost 2 bases, and 20 bases lay in between.

The rearrangement joins TRBV30 to TRBJ2-1, with 7 bases lining up with TRBD2. V dropped 0 bases and J dropped 6; count of bases not matched to a gene: 11. The CDR3 is 16 amino acids. Per the germline V gene, CDR1 is GTSNPN and CDR2 is SVGIG (reference sequence). In nucleotides, the CDR3 is TGTGCCTGGAGTGTACTCAAGGCGGGAGACCCCAATGAGCAGTTCTTC. It codes for CAWSVLKAGDPNEQFF.

The chain carries TRBV7-8 and TRBJ1-2; 11 bases agree with TRBD1. Germline V lookup: CDR1 SGHVS, CDR2 FQNEAQ. The CDR3 has 15 residues. Trimming at V came to 5 bases and at J to 4 bases, leaving 6 bases not matched to a gene. The CDR3 is CASSPSGTGGYGYTF. CDR3 nucleotide sequence: TGTGCCAGCAGCCCCAGTGGGACAGGGGGCTATGGCTACACCTTC.

This sequence joins TRBV27 and TRBJ2-7, with 10 bases aligning to TRBD1. After removal of 0 bases from V and 3 bases from J, the junction contained 8 bases not matched to a gene. Germline lookup yields CDR1 MNHEY and CDR2 SMNVEV (reference sequence). CDR3 size: 17 residues. CDR3: CASSLSAGTGAFYEQYF. CDR3 coding DNA: TGTGCCAGCAGTTTATCCGCGGGGACAGGGGCTTTCTACGAGCAGTACTTC.

This sequence joins TRBV29-1 and TRBJ2-1; possibly TRBD1 for D (6 bases). In germline, CDR1 is SQVTM, CDR2 ANQGSEA. Trimming left V 6 bases short and J 0 bases short, with 15 bases between. The CDR3 consists of 15 residues. CDR3 loop: CSVDQGKSSYNEQFF. The DNA of the CDR3 is TGCAGCGTGGACCAGGGGAAAAGCTCCTACAATGAGCAGTTCTTC.

As DNA, the CDR3 is TGCGCCAGCAGCCAAGCAGGGGCTAGGGGCTATGGCTACACCTTC. Protein product: CASSQAGARGYGYTF. The rearrangement links TRBV4-1 to TRBJ1-2; perhaps TRBD1 as D (6 bases). Trimming removed 1 base from V and 4 bases from J, with 13 bases in between. Germline-derived CDR1 and CDR2 are MGHRA and YSYEKL. The CDR3 contains 15 residues.

The CDR3 region is CASTGVYNYGYTF. The CDR3 DNA reads TGTGCCTCTACAGGGGTTTACAACTATGGCTACACCTTC. The genes are TRBV30 and TRBJ1-2; TRBD1 matches 7 bases. Germline CDR1 reads GTSNPN; CDR2 reads SVGIG (reference sequence). With V trimmed by 7 bases and J by 2 bases, 7 bases remained unmatched. This CDR3 is 13 amino acids long.

V is TRBV15 and J is TRBJ1-5; 10 bases match TRBD1. The CDR3 is 16 residues long. Per the germline V gene, CDR1 is LNHNV and CDR2 is YYDKDF (reference sequence). Trimming cost V 1 base and J 4 bases; bases outside gene matches: 4. For the CDR3, the DNA is TGTGCCACCAGCAGAGCGGGACAGGGGACGAATCAGCCCCAGCATTTT. As protein: CATSRAGQGTNQPQHF.

V gene TRBV5-1 combines with J gene TRBJ2-7; 10 nucleotides line up with TRBD1. The CDR3 length is 15 residues. Germline V gene data show CDR1 as SGHRS and CDR2 as YFSETQ. The V and J ends lost 2 bases and 7 bases, in that order; junction bases with no gene match: 9. The CDR3 here is CASSLTGTGVREQYF. The DNA for the CDR3 is TGCGCCAGCAGCTTAACCGGGACAGGGGTTCGGGAGCAGTACTTC.

The genes are TRBV29-1 and TRBJ1-1; 8 nucleotides match TRBD1. V shed 7 bases and J 11 bases; nucleotides not matched to a gene: 9. CDR3 length equals 11 residues. Germline CDR1 and CDR2: SQVTM and ANQGSEA. CDR3 loop: CSAQGAQEAFF. Written as DNA, the CDR3 is TGCAGCGCTCAGGGGGCTCAGGAGGCTTTCTTT.

The chain combines TRBV6-5 with TRBJ2-1; no firm D call. V gave up 2 bases and J gave up 3 bases, with 11 bases separating them. Germline values: CDR1 MNHEY, CDR2 SVGAGI. The CDR3 length is 15 residues. The CDR3 here is CASSYDTPLYNEQFF. CDR3 DNA sequence: TGTGCCAGCAGTTACGACACCCCCCTCTACAATGAGCAGTTCTTC.

CDR3 bases: TGTGCCAGCGGGACAGGGAGGTTCTACGAGCAGTACTTC. Translated, it gives CASGTGRFYEQYF. This sequence joins TRBV27 and TRBJ2-7; 9 bases match TRBD1. V shed 8 bases and J 3 bases; nucleotides not matched to a gene: 5. The CDR3 has 13 residues. Germline CDR1 MNHEY, CDR2 SMNVEV (reference sequence).

A note on this clone: The same CDR3 can be traced to other DNA sequences in this sample. The chain has TRBV28 and TRBJ1-5; 8 bases fit TRBD1. Trimming cost V 2 bases and J 4 bases; bases outside gene matches: 4. CDR3 length: 15 amino acids. Germline CDR1 reads MDHEN; CDR2 reads SYDVKM. The DNA for the CDR3 is TGTGCCAGCAGTTTAATCCAGGGGGCGAATCAGCCCCAGCATTTT. The encoded protein is CASSLIQGANQPQHF. Together with reference TRBV28 and TRBJ1-5, the CDR3 gives the full variable domain: DVKVTQSSRYLVKRTGEKVFLECVQDMDHENMFWYRQDPGLGLRLIYFSYDVKMKEKGDIPEGYSVSREKKERFSLILESASTNQTSMYLCASSLIQGANQPQHFGDGTRLSIL.

The rearrangement joins TRBV4-1 to TRBJ1-1; the match to TRBD1 covers 7 bases. The CDR3 runs to 13 residues. Germline CDR1 reads MGHRA; CDR2 reads YSYEKL. J lost 8 bases, V lost 2 bases, and 5 bases had no gene match. This CDR3 is CASSQRGGGEAFF. The DNA of the CDR3 is TGCGCCAGCAGCCAAAGGGGAGGGGGCGAAGCTTTCTTT.